Listed below are T cell receptor beta chains from one sample, sequenced in a study of blood T cell repertoires in COVID-19. Data came from immunoSEQ multiplex PCR; TCRdb stores just in-frame clones and leaves some out. The table lists 270,000 or so clones, 81% of them singletons. Source material: peripheral blood. The receptor source for this set is a woman aged 55-70 years with active or convalescent COVID-19. CDR3s include the opening cysteine and the closing phenylalanine or tryptophan. D genes are given only for firm matches. The listing skips clone size in some rows; elsewhere it reads once, few, many or a size class.

size	V	D	J	length	DNA	CDR3
NA	TRBV10-3	NA	TRBJ1-4	13	TGTGCCTCCAGACCGGGACTGGGAGAGAAACTGTTTTTT	CASRPGLGEKLFF
few	TRBV7-6	TRBD2	TRBJ2-7	19	TGTGCCAGCAGCTTAGCCGTGGTCGTAGGCGCTGACGGGGGGTACGAGCAGTACTTC	CASSLAVVVGADGGYEQYF
NA	TRBV6-5	NA	TRBJ1-4	15	TGTGCCAGCAGTTACTCGGCCAGAACTAATGAAAAACTGTTTTTT	CASSYSARTNEKLFF
NA	TRBV6-1	NA	TRBJ2-7	14	TGTGCCAGCAGTGATCACCGGGGGTCCTACGAGCAGTACTTC	CASSDHRGSYEQYF
NA	TRBV10-3	TRBD1	TRBJ2-1	15	TGTGCCATCAGGGAAGTTCTGGGACAGGGGAAGGGGCAGTTCTTC	CAIREVLGQGKGQFF
NA	TRBV7-9	NA	TRBJ2-7	14	TGTGCCAGCAGTTCCGTGGGGCACTCCTACGAGCAGTACTTC	CASSSVGHSYEQYF
NA	TRBV11-1	NA	TRBJ1-6	15	TGTGCCAGCAGCTTAGACGCAGGGGCCCGATCACCCCTCCACTTT	CASSLDAGARSPLHF
NA	TRBV11-2	NA	TRBJ1-4	17	TGTGCCAGCAGCTTAGATATCTCGTACAGAGCTAATGAAAAACTGTTTTTT	CASSLDISYRANEKLFF
NA	TRBV7-9	NA	TRBJ1-1	13	TGTGCCAGCAGCTTAGAACTCCAGGAATCAGCTTTCTTT	CASSLELQESAFF
once	TRBV6-2/TRBV6-3	TRBD1	TRBJ2-1	15	TGTGCCAGCAGCCTTGGACAGGGGCCCTACAATGAGCAGTTCTTC	CASSLGQGPYNEQFF
NA	TRBV18	TRBD1	TRBJ2-5	19	TGTGCCAGCTCACCACCGGGACAGGGGGCGTTGAAAGATCAAGAGACCCAGTACTTC	CASSPPGQGALKDQETQYF
NA	TRBV20-1	TRBD1	TRBJ2-3	15	TGCAGTGCTAGTCCCGGACAGGGGAGGGCAGATACGCAGTATTTT	CSASPGQGRADTQYF
NA	TRBV9	NA	TRBJ2-2	15	TGTGCCAGCAGCGTAGCCGGGAGCAACACCGGGGAGCTGTTTTTT	CASSVAGSNTGELFF
once	TRBV19	TRBD2	TRBJ2-1	17	TGTGCCAGTAGTATACCCCTCGGACTAGCGGATTACAATGAGCAGTTCTTC	CASSIPLGLADYNEQFF
NA	TRBV12-3/TRBV12-4	NA	TRBJ1-1	13	TGTGCCAGCAGACAGGGCAGGGAACAAGAAGCTTTCTTT	CASRQGREQEAFF
once	TRBV5-1	TRBD1	TRBJ1-1	19	TGCGCCAGCAGCTTGGAGGGGCCGGGGATTGGGACAGCCAACACTGAAGCTTTCTTT	CASSLEGPGIGTANTEAFF
NA	TRBV11-1	NA	TRBJ2-7	12	TGTGCCAGCAGGGGAGGACCCCTCGAGCAGTACTTC	CASRGGPLEQYF
NA	TRBV6-2/TRBV6-3	NA	TRBJ1-5	15	TGTGCCAGCAGTTATCTAACCGGGCCGGGAAAGGCCCAGCATTTT	CASSYLTGPGKAQHF
NA	TRBV27	TRBD1	TRBJ1-2	12	TGTGCCAGCAAGACAGGGGGCTATGGCTACACCTTC	CASKTGGYGYTF
few	TRBV10-3	TRBD2	TRBJ2-2	14	TGTGCCATCACTAGCGGGGGGGACACCGGGGAGCTGTTTTTT	CAITSGGDTGELFF
NA	TRBV6-1	TRBD1	TRBJ1-4	15	TGTGCCAGCAGTGAAACCGGGACAGGGGATGAAAAACTGTTTTTT	CASSETGTGDEKLFF
few	TRBV15	NA	TRBJ2-1	13	TGTGCCACCAGCAGAGTTCCGGGGAGGGAGCAGTTCTTC	CATSRVPGREQFF
NA	TRBV10-1	NA	TRBJ1-1	11	TGCGCCAGCAGTGAGCAGGGGCCAGCTTTCTTT	CASSEQGPAFF
NA	TRBV5-1	NA	TRBJ2-6	16	TGCGCCAGCAGCTTGGAAACAGGGTCTGGGGCCAACGTCCTGACTTTC	CASSLETGSGANVLTF
NA	TRBV7-9	NA	TRBJ2-7	15	TGTGCCAGCAGCTTAAGTAGCGCTGGAAGCTACGAGCAGTACTTC	CASSLSSAGSYEQYF
NA	TRBV7-2	NA	TRBJ1-4	14	TGTGCAAGCGGAGGGCTGGGGAATAATGAAAAACTGTTTTTT	CASGGLGNNEKLFF
NA	TRBV5-4	NA	TRBJ2-4	15	TGTGCCAGCAGCTCCCCCCGGGAGCGGAAAAACATTCAGTACTTC	CASSSPRERKNIQYF
once	TRBV10-1	NA	TRBJ1-1	13	TGCGCCAGCAGTGAGACAATTGGGGGGGAAGCTTTCTTT	CASSETIGGEAFF
NA	TRBV7-2	NA	TRBJ2-2	16	TGTGCCAGCAGCCGGATGCATGCAGGGCACGCCGGGGAGCTGTTTTTT	CASSRMHAGHAGELFF
NA	TRBV20-1	TRBD2	TRBJ2-5	15	TGCAGTGCTAGTCCCCCCAGCGGGGGGGAGGAGACCCAGTACTTC	CSASPPSGGEETQYF
NA	TRBV10-3	TRBD2	TRBJ2-2	14	TGTGCCATGTTAGCGGGGGGGCCAACCGGGGAGCTGTTTTTT	CAMLAGGPTGELFF
NA	TRBV6-2/TRBV6-3	NA	TRBJ1-5	15	TGTGCCAGCAGTTACTCCGGCGGGGTCAATCAGCCCCAGCATTTT	CASSYSGGVNQPQHF
few	TRBV7-3	TRBD1	TRBJ1-6	13	TGTGCCAGCAGCTCCCGACAGGGGAGGCCCCTCCACTTT	CASSSRQGRPLHF
NA	TRBV25-1	NA	TRBJ2-7	11	TGTGCCAGCACCGAGGGTTACGAGCAGTACTTC	CASTEGYEQYF
NA	TRBV25-1	NA	TRBJ2-3	16	TGTGCCAGCAGTGACCCCGGACGGGGTGTGAGTGATACGCAGTATTTT	CASSDPGRGVSDTQYF
NA	TRBV5-1	TRBD2	TRBJ2-1	17	TGCGCCAGCAGCTTGCGGTTTAATAGCGGGGGAAACAATGAGCAGTTCTTC	CASSLRFNSGGNNEQFF
NA	TRBV15	TRBD1	TRBJ2-7	14	TGTGCCACCAGCATGGGACAGTACCTCTACGAGCAGTACTTC	CATSMGQYLYEQYF
NA	TRBV27	NA	TRBJ1-2	16	TGTGCCAGCAAATCGCATCAGATTGTACCGAACTATGGCTACACCTTC	CASKSHQIVPNYGYTF
NA	TRBV18	NA	TRBJ1-5	17	TGTGCCAGCTCACCTACAGGGAGCCCGACTAGCAATCAGCCCCAGCATTTT	CASSPTGSPTSNQPQHF
NA	TRBV7-6	TRBD1	TRBJ2-7	16	TGTGCCAGCAGCGCGAATACCGGGACAGGGGCCTACGAGCAGTACTTC	CASSANTGTGAYEQYF
NA	TRBV18	NA	TRBJ1-2	13	TGTGCCAGCTTGAACCCGGGAGGCTATGGCTACACCTTC	CASLNPGGYGYTF
NA	TRBV18	TRBD1	TRBJ2-5	16	TGTGCCAGCTCACCACAGGGGGCGCTTTCGAGGGAGACCCAGTACTTC	CASSPQGALSRETQYF
once	TRBV6-6	TRBD1	TRBJ1-1	14	TGTGCCAGCAGTTGGACAGGGGGCGTTACTGAAGCTTTCTTT	CASSWTGGVTEAFF
NA	TRBV6-2/TRBV6-3	NA	TRBJ1-5	16	TGTGCCAGCAGTTACCGGGTCGGGTATAGCAATCAGCCCCAGCATTTT	CASSYRVGYSNQPQHF
few	TRBV5-4	NA	TRBJ2-1	13	TGTGCCAGCAGCTTGCAGGGGCCCAATGAGCAGTTCTTC	CASSLQGPNEQFF
NA	TRBV4-1	NA	TRBJ1-2	14	TGCGCCAGCAGCCAAGAAAGAGGGAACTATGGCTACACCTTC	CASSQERGNYGYTF
NA	TRBV13	TRBD1	TRBJ2-2	16	TGTGCCAGCAGCCAGAGACAGGGGGGGGACACCGGGGAGCTGTTTTTT	CASSQRQGGDTGELFF
NA	TRBV6-5	TRBD1	TRBJ2-1	13	TGTGCCAGCAGACAGGGGGCTAGGTTTGTGCAGTTCTTC	CASRQGARFVQFF